Each of the 23 T cell receptor beta chains below was sequenced from the same sample in a study of T-cell memory formation after mild COVID-19. One entry per CDR3 protein results from TCRdb running MiXCR on the 5' RACE reads. The top ten hold 12% of the sample, which has roughly 500,000 distinct CDR3 sequences, about 20% seen once. Source material: PBMCs or a T cell subset sorted from them (not recorded which). Receptors originate from an adult woman who had mild COVID-19 (a few samples of this study predate the infection). Cell type and time point are not known.

V gene TRBV5-1 combines with J gene TRBJ2-1; 10 bases match TRBD2. This CDR3 region has 17 residues. Germline CDR1 and CDR2: SGHRS and YFSETQ. Losses at the gene ends were 0 bases for V and 0 bases for J; bases not matched to a gene: 3. The CDR3 is CASSLASSGSSYNEQFF. DNA for the CDR3: TGCGCCAGCAGCTTGGCTTCTAGCGGGAGCTCCTACAATGAGCAGTTCTTC.

This chain connects TRBV2 to TRBJ2-3; no definite D call. With 2 bases removed from V and 3 bases from J, the gap between germline ends came to 18 bases. The V gene's germline CDR1 is SNHLY and CDR2 FYNNEI. This CDR3 spans 17 amino acids. Here the CDR3 DNA reads TGTGCCAGCAGTGAAACGGATGGGTCCTCAAGAACAGATACGCAGTATTTT. This encodes CASSETDGSSRTDTQYF.

This clonotype was observed a few times. This chain joins TRBV7-9 and TRBJ2-3; D not certain. Germline CDR1 and CDR2: SEHNR and FQNEAQ (reference sequence). The CDR3 runs to 12 residues. Trimming shortened V by 3 bases and J by 4 bases, and 5 bases separated the two germline ends. Here the CDR3 DNA reads TGTGCCAGCAGCTTTTTGGCAGATACGCAGTATTTT. It specifies CASSFLADTQYF.

The table lists this clonotype with a few counts. The gene calls are TRBV29-1 and TRBJ1-5; D perhaps matches TRBD1 (6 bases). The CDR3 loop spans 13 amino acids. With 5 bases removed from V and 2 bases from J, the gap between germline ends came to 10 bases. Germline values: CDR1 SQVTM, CDR2 ANQGSEA. The chain's CDR3 is CSVLAGGNQPQHF. CDR3 sequence (DNA): TGCAGCGTTCTTGCAGGGGGCAATCAGCCCCAGCATTTT.

This chain links TRBV23-1 with TRBJ1-1; D remains unclear. TRBV23-1 is an ORF for which the function is uncertain. V was shortened by 9 bases and J by 5 bases, with 10 bases between the two germline ends. The CDR3 is made up of 11 amino acids. The DNA of the CDR3 is TGCGCCAGGGGATTAGGAACTGAAGCTTTCTTT. This translates into CARGLGTEAFF.

V and J are TRBV28 and TRBJ1-2; the D is unclear. The CDR3 runs to 11 residues. Trimming removed 8 bases at V and 4 bases at J, with 8 bases between. CDR1 and CDR2 from the germline V gene are MDHEN and SYDVKM. CDR3 sequence: CASVSIYGYTF. In DNA, the CDR3 is TGTGCCAGCGTTTCTATCTATGGCTACACCTTC.

This clonotype was found a few times. The rearrangement uses TRBV15 and TRBJ2-7; 11 bases align to TRBD2. The length of the CDR3 is 16 residues. V lost 4 bases and J lost 2; bases outside the gene matches: 7. Per germline, CDR1 LNHNV and CDR2 YYDKDF (reference sequence). CDR3 sequence reads: CATSKFLAGGAYEQYF. Here the CDR3 DNA reads TGTGCCACCAGCAAATTTCTAGCGGGAGGTGCCTACGAGCAGTACTTC.

This clonotype was found a few times. The chain has TRBV2 and TRBJ2-7; D perhaps matches TRBD1 (6 bases). The CDR3 extends over 14 amino acids. Trimming took off 6 bases at V and 6 bases at J, with 18 bases between the two ends. Germline CDR1 SNHLY, CDR2 FYNNEI. The CDR3 sequence is CASSGTTDRSEQYF. Here the CDR3 DNA reads TGTGCCAGCAGCGGGACCACGGACAGATCCGAGCAGTACTTC.

This clonotype has only a few counts. The V call is TRBV19, the J call TRBJ2-4; D ambiguous. CDR3 length: 17 amino acids. V gave up 3 bases and J gave up 0 bases, with 15 bases separating them. Germline CDR1 and CDR2: LNHDA and SQIVND (reference sequence). CDR3 DNA sequence: TGTGCCAGTAGTATGGACCCAATGACGGGAGCCAAAAACATTCAGTACTTC. It is translated as CASSMDPMTGAKNIQYF.

This clonotype has a handful of counts. The chain is built from TRBV7-3 and TRBJ2-3; 10 bases map to TRBD1. Germline trimming cut 3 bases from V and 3 bases from J; bases unmatched to any gene: 6. There are 16 residues in the CDR3. Germline lookup yields CDR1 SGHTA and CDR2 FQGTGA. The DNA of the CDR3 is TGTGCCAGCAGCTTGCCGACAGGGGGCTTGACAGATACGCAGTATTTT. Translation gives CASSLPTGGLTDTQYF.

The chain employs TRBV5-1 and TRBJ2-7; maybe TRBD1 (5 bases). V was pared by 6 bases and J by 0 bases, with 10 bases between. CDR3 size: 13 residues. CDR1 SGHRS and CDR2 YFSETQ come from the germline V gene. CDR3 nucleotide sequence: TGCGCCAGCAAACTACAGGACTCCTACGAGCAGTACTTC. It encodes CASKLQDSYEQYF.

This clonotype has at least ten counts. The chain has TRBV18 and TRBJ2-7; tentatively, D is TRBD2 (5 bases). Trimming took 5 bases from V and 2 from J, leaving 7 bases between them. The CDR3 runs 12 residues. Germline CDR1 reads KGHSH; CDR2 reads LQKENI. The CDR3 region is CASSEGAYEQYF. Here the CDR3 DNA reads TGTGCCAGCTCAGAGGGAGCCTACGAGCAGTACTTC.

This clonotype was observed at least ten times. This sequence joins TRBV12-3 or TRBV12-4 and TRBJ1-2, with no clear D. V lost 1 base and J 3 bases, leaving 9 bases between the germline ends. This CDR3 spans 14 amino acids. CDR3 DNA sequence: TGTGCCAGCAGTTTAGGAGGACCTGACTATGGCTACACCTTC. Amino acids: CASSLGGPDYGYTF.

This clonotype was seen only a few times. This chain joins TRBV20-1 and TRBJ1-2; D call uncertain. V was shortened by 0 bases and J by 2 bases, with 13 bases between the two germline ends. Germline V CDR1 and CDR2: DFQATT, SNEGSKA (reference sequence). The CDR3 runs 15 residues. In DNA form, the CDR3 reads TGCAGTGCTAGAGATTCGTACAGAGAGAACTATGGCTACACCTTC. This translates into CSARDSYRENYGYTF.

This chain joins TRBV5-1 and TRBJ1-4; 11 positions agree with TRBD1. This CDR3 is built from 15 residues. CDR1 and CDR2 (germline): SGHRS, YFSETQ. J was trimmed by 7 bases and V by 4 bases; bases with no gene match: 6. CDR3 protein: CASSIYGTGGEKLFF. CDR3 DNA sequence: TGCGCCAGCAGCATCTACGGGACAGGGGGTGAAAAACTGTTTTTT.

This clonotype was detected only a few times. J is TRBJ1-1 and V is TRBV12-3 or TRBV12-4; D is undetermined. Trimming took off 2 bases at V and 3 bases at J, with 10 bases between the two ends. This CDR3 has 14 residues. Here the CDR3 reads CASSLRSRDTEAFF. The CDR3 DNA follows: TGTGCCAGCAGTTTACGTTCCCGGGACACTGAAGCTTTCTTT.

This rearrangement joins TRBV20-1 to TRBJ2-2; perhaps TRBD2 as D (7 bases). Germline values: CDR1 DFQATT, CDR2 SNEGSKA (reference sequence). The CDR3 consists of 15 residues. V was cut by 5 bases and J by 0 bases, with 13 bases left in between. DNA for the CDR3: TGCAGTGCTGATAGGGGGGGAACGAACACCGGGGAGCTGTTTTTT. Amino acids: CSADRGGTNTGELFF.

The genes are TRBV27 and TRBJ2-7, with 9 bases identical to TRBD1. V shed 3 bases, J shed 3 bases, and the junction held 3 bases outside the gene matches. The CDR3 runs to 14 residues. CDR1 MNHEY and CDR2 SMNVEV come from the germline V gene (reference sequence). DNA for the CDR3: TGTGCCAGCAGTTTTGGGGACAGGGACTACGAGCAGTACTTC. Its translation: CASSFGDRDYEQYF.

The genes are TRBV7-9 and TRBJ2-7; no clear D gene. Trimming cost V 5 bases and J 2 bases, with 13 bases left between them. The germline CDR1 and CDR2 sequences are SEHNR and FQNEAQ (reference sequence). The CDR3 runs to 14 residues. CDR3 amino acids: CASSQDPKTYEQYF. CDR3 bases: TGTGCCAGCAGCCAGGACCCTAAGACCTACGAGCAGTACTTC.

The chain combines TRBV4-3 with TRBJ1-2, with D perhaps matching TRBD1 (5 bases). V lost 0 bases and J lost 0, with 11 bases in between. The V gene's germline CDR1 is LGHNA and CDR2 YSLEER. The CDR3 extends over 16 amino acids. The CDR3 loop reads CASSQDRAGTNYGYTF. The CDR3 DNA reads as TGCGCCAGCAGCCAAGATCGGGCAGGGACTAACTATGGCTACACCTTC.

V and J are TRBV18 and TRBJ1-1, with D perhaps matching TRBD1 (6 bases). There are 14 residues in the CDR3. The V and J ends lost 6 bases and 1 base respectively, with 12 bases between them. The germline gives CDR1 KGHSH, CDR2 LQKENI. The DNA for the CDR3 is TGTGCCAGCTCGGCCGACAGGAAGAACACTGAAGCTTTCTTT. This gives the protein CASSADRKNTEAFF. Supplemented by reference TRBV18 and TRBJ1-1, the full variable domain reads NAGVMQNPRHLVRRRGQEARLRCSPMKGHSHVYWYRQLPEEGLKFMVYLQKENIIDESGMPKERFSAEFPKEGPSILRIQQVVRGDSAAYFCASSADRKNTEAFFGQGTRLTVV.

The chain employs TRBV2 and TRBJ2-1, with 11 bases identical to TRBD2. CDR1 SNHLY and CDR2 FYNNEI come from the germline V gene. Trimming cost V 7 bases and J 3 bases; bases outside gene matches: 8. The CDR3 runs to 16 residues. The CDR3 nucleotides read TGTGCCAGCACCTCCCAGGGGACTAGCGGCTACAATGAGCAGTTCTTC. It encodes CASTSQGTSGYNEQFF. The entire variable domain, with the rest obtained from reference TRBV2 and TRBJ2-1, is as follows: EPEVTQTPSHQVTQMGQEVILRCVPISNHLYFYWYRQILGQKVEFLVSFYNNEISEKSEIFDDQFSVERPDGSNFTLKIRSTKLEDSAMYFCASTSQGTSGYNEQFFGPGTRLTVL.

This clonotype was detected ten times or more. V usage is TRBV6-5 and J usage is TRBJ2-2; the match to TRBD1 covers 7 bases. Germline CDR1 MNHEY, CDR2 SVGAGI. The CDR3 loop spans 16 amino acids. V shed 1 base and J 3 bases; nucleotides not matched to a gene: 5. The CDR3, as DNA: TGTGCCAGCAGTTACTTGGGACAGACTTACACCGGGGAGCTGTTTTTT. Its protein product is CASSYLGQTYTGELFF.